These T cell receptor beta chains were read from a single sample in a study of cytomegalovirus exposure and HLA in healthy donors. Libraries were prepared by immunoSEQ multiplex PCR; TCRdb keeps only in-frame clonotypes and omits some of them. The sample lists 100,000 to 120,000 clones, under 90% occurring once. The sequenced sample consisted of PBMCs. The receptor set was obtained from a woman aged 18 to 35 in good health and CMV-seronegative. The CDR3 runs from the conserved cysteine through the conserved F or W. Fields, in order: D gene, J gene, clone size, V gene, CDR3 protein, CDR3 DNA. D genes are given only for firm matches. Clone size is not always given. Where it is, it says once, few, many or a class for expanded clones.

D: TRBD2
J: TRBJ2-1
size: NA
V: TRBV4-2
CDR3: CASSQENSGGGQFF
DNA: TGTGCCAGCAGCCAAGAAAATAGCGGGGGGGGGCAGTTCTTC

D: TRBD1
J: TRBJ1-1
size: NA
V: TRBV7-9
CDR3: CASTHTGVSEAFF
DNA: TGTGCCAGCACCCATACAGGGGTATCTGAAGCTTTCTTT

D: NA
J: TRBJ2-6
size: NA
V: TRBV11-2
CDR3: CASSLAGSGANVLTF
DNA: TGTGCCAGCAGCTTAGCGGGCTCTGGGGCCAACGTCCTGACTTTC

D: TRBD1
J: TRBJ2-7
size: NA
V: TRBV6-5
CDR3: CASSYLGTGFSEQYF
DNA: TGTGCCAGCAGTTACCTAGGGACAGGGTTCTCCGAGCAGTACTTC

D: TRBD1
J: TRBJ1-2
size: few
V: TRBV27
CDR3: CASRRQGQGYDYGYTF
DNA: TGTGCCAGCAGACGACAGGGGCAGGGATATGACTATGGCTACACCTTC

D: NA
J: TRBJ2-1
size: NA
V: TRBV19
CDR3: CASSPLSLSNEQFF
DNA: TGTGCCAGTAGTCCCTTGTCCCTTAGTAATGAGCAGTTCTTC

D: NA
J: TRBJ1-1
size: NA
V: TRBV27
CDR3: CASSPWGQGMTEAFF
DNA: TGTGCCAGCAGCCCTTGGGGGCAAGGCATGACTGAAGCTTTCTTT

D: TRBD2
J: TRBJ2-3
size: NA
V: TRBV4-2
CDR3: CASSPSPGGGLEDTQYF
DNA: TGTGCCAGCAGCCCGTCCCCTGGGGGGGGATTGGAAGATACGCAGTATTTT

D: NA
J: TRBJ1-6
size: NA
V: TRBV27
CDR3: CASSAGTAIPYNSPLHF
DNA: TGTGCCAGCAGTGCAGGGACTGCAATACCTTATAATTCACCCCTCCACTTT

D: NA
J: TRBJ1-5
size: NA
V: TRBV7-9
CDR3: CASSLGPGSQPQHF
DNA: TGTGCCAGCAGCTTAGGTCCGGGGAGTCAGCCCCAGCATTTT

D: NA
J: TRBJ1-4
size: NA
V: TRBV19
CDR3: CASSIGGYSEKLFF
DNA: TGTGCCAGTAGTATAGGCGGGTATAGTGAAAAACTGTTTTTT

D: NA
J: TRBJ2-2
size: NA
V: TRBV30
CDR3: CAWRTRWPGELFF
DNA: TGTGCCTGGAGGACTAGGTGGCCCGGGGAGCTGTTTTTT

D: NA
J: TRBJ2-3
size: few
V: TRBV5-8
CDR3: CASSLTTRTDTQYF
DNA: TGTGCCAGCAGCTTGACGACTAGGACAGATACGCAGTATTTT

D: NA
J: TRBJ1-4
size: few
V: TRBV6-1
CDR3: CASSVPPSRESHEKLFF
DNA: TGTGCCAGCAGTGTTCCGCCGTCGAGGGAGTCGCATGAAAAACTGTTTTTT

D: NA
J: TRBJ2-5
size: NA
V: TRBV11-2
CDR3: CASSLVTGSPREAQYF
DNA: TGTGCCAGCAGCTTAGTAACCGGGAGCCCCCGAGAAGCCCAGTACTTC

D: TRBD1
J: TRBJ2-3
size: NA
V: TRBV6-5
CDR3: CASSSGTGLDTQYF
DNA: TGTGCCAGCAGTTCCGGGACAGGGTTGGATACGCAGTATTTT

D: NA
J: TRBJ2-1
size: NA
V: TRBV29-1
CDR3: CSARRRESYNEQFF
DNA: TGCAGCGCCCGGCGCCGGGAATCCTACAATGAGCAGTTCTTC

D: TRBD2
J: TRBJ2-1
size: NA
V: TRBV2
CDR3: CASRTSGVNEQFF
DNA: TGTGCTAGCAGGACTAGCGGAGTCAATGAGCAGTTCTTC

D: NA
J: TRBJ2-6
size: few
V: TRBV6-1
CDR3: CASSADSSGANVLTF
DNA: TGTGCCAGCAGTGCGGACAGCTCTGGGGCCAACGTCCTGACTTTC

D: NA
J: TRBJ1-4
size: NA
V: TRBV7-9
CDR3: CASSLIVQASNEKLFF
DNA: TGTGCCAGCAGCTTAATCGTACAGGCCTCTAATGAAAAACTGTTTTTT

D: NA
J: TRBJ2-7
size: NA
V: TRBV27
CDR3: CASSPETGPYEQYF
DNA: TGTGCCAGCAGTCCCGAGACAGGCCCCTACGAGCAGTACTTC

D: TRBD2
J: TRBJ2-6
size: few
V: TRBV4-2
CDR3: CASSQDAGDGANVLTF
DNA: TGTGCCAGCAGCCAAGATGCGGGGGACGGGGCCAACGTCCTGACTTTC

D: TRBD1
J: TRBJ1-4
size: NA
V: TRBV7-2
CDR3: CASSPRGQGVKLFF
DNA: TGTGCCAGCAGCCCCCGGGGACAGGGTGTAAAACTGTTTTTT

D: TRBD1
J: TRBJ2-1
size: NA
V: TRBV19
CDR3: CASSLNRDRSYNEQFF
DNA: TGTGCCAGTAGTCTTAACCGGGACAGGAGCTACAATGAGCAGTTCTTC

D: TRBD1
J: TRBJ2-7
size: NA
V: TRBV29-1
CDR3: CSVAGQGSEGTYEQYF
DNA: TGCAGCGTTGCGGGACAGGGGAGCGAAGGGACCTACGAGCAGTACTTC

D: NA
J: TRBJ2-1
size: NA
V: TRBV6-1
CDR3: CASAINRPEQFF
DNA: TGTGCCAGCGCGATCAACAGGCCTGAGCAGTTCTTC

D: NA
J: TRBJ2-7
size: NA
V: TRBV13
CDR3: CASSSRQGIGYEQYF
DNA: TGTGCCAGCAGCTCCCGGCAGGGGATAGGGTACGAGCAGTACTTC

D: NA
J: TRBJ1-1
size: few
V: TRBV5-6
CDR3: CASSPWGVLNTEAFF
DNA: TGTGCCAGCAGCCCTTGGGGCGTTTTGAACACTGAAGCTTTCTTT